Listed below are T cell receptor beta chains from one sample, sequenced in a study of CD8 T cells in Susac syndrome. TCRdb called the immunoSEQ multiplex PCR reads again in MiXCR, with one record for every CDR3 protein. In the table there are roughly 250,000 distinct CDR3 sequences, 95% to 97% of which are singletons. What was sequenced was CD4+ T cells from PBMCs. The receptors come from a human donor with Susac syndrome. CDR3s include the opening cysteine and the closing phenylalanine or tryptophan. D genes are given only for firm matches. Clone sizes are given selectively: once, few, many, or a class where the clone is expanded.

TGTGCCACCAGTGACCCGGGACAGGGGGAAGATACGCAGTATTTT CATSDPGQGEDTQYF TRBJ2-3 TRBV24-1 once TRBD1
TGTGCCAGTAGCGAATCTCGGGGTGAGCAGTTCTTC CASSESRGEQFF TRBJ2-1 TRBV19 NA NA
TGCGCCAGCAGCCAAGATAATCAGGGGGCGCGGGGCTACACCTTC CASSQDNQGARGYTF TRBJ1-2 TRBV4-1 NA TRBD1
TGCAGCGTTGTTGGGAGAAGAGCTAATGAAAAACTGTTTTTT CSVVGRRANEKLFF TRBJ1-4 TRBV29-1 NA NA
TGTGCCAGCAGCTTGTTTACAACGGTGAACACTGAAGCTTTCTTT CASSLFTTVNTEAFF TRBJ1-1 TRBV5-4 NA NA
TGCAGCGGGGGTAGGGGCGGGGAGACCCAGTACTTC CSGGRGGETQYF TRBJ2-5 TRBV29-1 NA NA
TGTGCCAGCAGCCCCCGGGACTGGAATAATGAGCAGTTCTTC CASSPRDWNNEQFF TRBJ2-1 TRBV28 NA NA
TGTGCCAGCAGTGGAACAGGGCACGAGCAGTACTTC CASSGTGHEQYF TRBJ2-7 TRBV25-1 NA NA
TGTGCCAGCAGCCAAGTTAGCGGGAGGCGAGAGACCCAGTACTTC CASSQVSGRRETQYF TRBJ2-5 TRBV3-1 once TRBD2
TGTGCCTGGAGCGCCGTCTACGAGCAGTACTTC CAWSAVYEQYF TRBJ2-7 TRBV30 NA NA
TGTGCCTGGACCTTCCGGGACGAGGGTTACGATGAGCAGTTCTTC CAWTFRDEGYDEQFF TRBJ2-1 TRBV30 NA NA
TGCAGTGTTCCCCCACTGGGACTAGCGGGAGTGAATGAGCAGTTCTTC CSVPPLGLAGVNEQFF TRBJ2-1 TRBV20-1 NA TRBD2
TGTGCCAGCAGACCCGCCAGCAGCGGCGAGCAGTACTTC CASRPASSGEQYF TRBJ2-7 TRBV11-2 NA NA
TGCAGTGCTACCCCCCAGGGTAACTATGGCTACACCTTC CSATPQGNYGYTF TRBJ1-2 TRBV20-1 once NA
TGTGCCTGGAGTTGGGCTAGCGGGAGCTATGAGCAGTTCTTC CAWSWASGSYEQFF TRBJ2-1 TRBV30 NA TRBD2
TGCAGCGTGGGCCATTCTCATCAGCCCCAGCATTTT CSVGHSHQPQHF TRBJ1-5 TRBV29-1 NA NA
TGTGCCAGCAGCGGGTACAATGAGCAGTTCTTC CASSGYNEQFF TRBJ2-1 TRBV9 few NA
TGTGCCAGCAGCTTCGGGGGGATGCAGTACTTC CASSFGGMQYF TRBJ2-5 TRBV7-6 NA TRBD2
TGTGCCAGCAGCCCCTCCAGAGACCTCTACAATGAGCAGTTCTTC CASSPSRDLYNEQFF TRBJ2-1 TRBV5-6 NA NA
TGCGCCAGCAGCTTGGCTTCCGGAGCCAATCAGCCCCAGCATTTT CASSLASGANQPQHF TRBJ1-5 TRBV5-1 NA NA
TGTGCCAGAGGGGGCCGGGTGCCAACAATGAAGCAGTTCTTC CARGGRVPTMKQFF TRBJ2-1 TRBV14 once TRBD1
TGCAGCGTTGCCCCTAGCGGGGCCACAGATACGCAGTATTTT CSVAPSGATDTQYF TRBJ2-3 TRBV29-1 NA TRBD2
TGTGCCAGCAGTTCTCTGAAGCGGGAGGTGGGTGAGCAGTTCTTC CASSSLKREVGEQFF TRBJ2-1 TRBV28 NA TRBD2
TGCAGTGCTAGAGATCCTGGACTAGCCCGTCAAGAGACCCAGTACTTC CSARDPGLARQETQYF TRBJ2-5 TRBV20-1 NA TRBD2
TGTGCCAGCAGTGCGGGGGCAGGAGGCTATGGCTACACCTTC CASSAGAGGYGYTF TRBJ1-2 TRBV12-3/TRBV12-4 once NA
TGCAGTGCTAGATTCCAGGGATATGAGCAGTTCTTC CSARFQGYEQFF TRBJ2-1 TRBV20-1 NA NA
TGTGCCTGGAGTGGGTTCCTGGTCGTGGGCTACACCTTC CAWSGFLVVGYTF TRBJ1-2 TRBV30 NA NA
TGCAGTGCCGCGGGACAGGGTTATGAGCAGTTCTTC CSAAGQGYEQFF TRBJ2-1 TRBV20-1 NA TRBD1
TGTGCCAGCAGCCAAGCGGGGGCCTGGGGAGAGCAGTACTTC CASSQAGAWGEQYF TRBJ2-7 TRBV3-1 NA NA
TGTGCTAGCAGCCTGAGCGCTAACACTGAAGCTTTCTTT CASSLSANTEAFF TRBJ1-1 TRBV7-7 NA NA
TGTGCCAGCAGCGTAGTCGATAGGGGAACCTACAATGAGCAGTTCTTC CASSVVDRGTYNEQFF TRBJ2-1 TRBV9 NA NA
TGTGCCAGCACCTCGAGTACAGGGGGGCAGTACTTC CASTSSTGGQYF TRBJ2-7 TRBV12-3/TRBV12-4 NA TRBD1
TGCGCCAGCGGCTCTAGCGGGAGGTATGAGCAGTTCTTC CASGSSGRYEQFF TRBJ2-1 TRBV5-1 NA TRBD2
TGTGCCAGCAGCCCATGGGTTGGACTCGAGCAGTTCTTC CASSPWVGLEQFF TRBJ2-1 TRBV27 once NA
TGTGCCACCAGCAGAGATCCCCAAGGCGTCTATGGCTACACCTTC CATSRDPQGVYGYTF TRBJ1-2 TRBV15 NA NA
TGTGCCAGCAGCCAAGGGGAGGCCTCCTACAATGAGCAGTTCTTC CASSQGEASYNEQFF TRBJ2-1 TRBV4-2 NA NA
TGCGCCAGCAGCCAGCACACTGAAGCTTTCTTT CASSQHTEAFF TRBJ1-1 TRBV4-1 NA NA
TGTGCCAGCAGCTTGGCCGGGGGGGCATCCTACAATGAGCAGTTCTTC CASSLAGGASYNEQFF TRBJ2-1 TRBV5-6 NA TRBD2
TGTGCCACCAGGTTACTTCCAGAGGATTGGGCTTTCTTT CATRLLPEDWAFF TRBJ1-1 TRBV15 NA NA
TGTGCCAGCAGCCAAGGGGCGGTAGCAGGAAGCCAGTCCGAGCAGTACTTC CASSQGAVAGSQSEQYF TRBJ2-7 TRBV3-1 NA NA
TGTGCCAGCAGCCCGCCAGGGGGTCGCTCTGGGGCCAACGTCCTGACTTTC CASSPPGGRSGANVLTF TRBJ2-6 TRBV21-1 NA NA
TGTGCCAGCAGCCTCGAAGGATCCTATGGCTACACCTTC CASSLEGSYGYTF TRBJ1-2 TRBV6-1 few NA
TGCAGCGCTCAGCTTGACAGGGTCCATGGCTACACCTTC CSAQLDRVHGYTF TRBJ1-2 TRBV29-1 NA TRBD1
TGTGCCAGCAGTCTACGGACAGCCGGGAGAATCAATTGGCCCCAGCATTTT CASSLRTAGRINWPQHF TRBJ1-5 TRBV27 NA NA
TGTGCCACGACTAGCGCGAACACCGGGGAGCTGTTTTTT CATTSANTGELFF TRBJ2-2 TRBV15 once TRBD2
TGTGCCAGTAGTATAGCAGGGGACCCAAATGAAAAACTGTTTTTT CASSIAGDPNEKLFF TRBJ1-4 TRBV19 NA NA
TGTGCCAGCAGTACTAACGAGCAGGGAGGAGCGCCCCAGCATTTT CASSTNEQGGAPQHF TRBJ1-5 TRBV28 once NA
TGTGCCAGCAGCATCTCCCCCCCATCGTTTCAGCCCCAGCATTTT CASSISPPSFQPQHF TRBJ1-5 TRBV7-2 NA NA
TGCAGCGTTGCCCTGGACAGATACTCTGGAAACACCATATATTTT CSVALDRYSGNTIYF TRBJ1-3 TRBV29-1 NA NA
TGTGCCAGCAGCCTCGCGGTAGCGCTTACAGATACGCAGTATTTT CASSLAVALTDTQYF TRBJ2-3 TRBV5-4 NA NA
TGCAGTGCTAGAGGGTCCCAGCTGAATCAGCCCCAGCATTTT CSARGSQLNQPQHF TRBJ1-5 TRBV20-1 NA NA
TGTGCCTGGATAGAGAAGAACACCGGGGAGCTGTTTTTT CAWIEKNTGELFF TRBJ2-2 TRBV30 NA NA
TGTGCCAGCAGCTTAAGCATCAACACAGATACGCAGTATTTT CASSLSINTDTQYF TRBJ2-3 TRBV11-2 NA NA
TGTGCCAGCAGCCCTCTTGGCTCCTACAATGAGCAGTTCTTC CASSPLGSYNEQFF TRBJ2-1 TRBV11-2 NA NA
TGTGCCAGTACGGACAGCTACAATGAGCAGTTCTTC CASTDSYNEQFF TRBJ2-1 TRBV6-1 NA NA
TGTGCCAGCAGCGTGGGAGGACAGACCTATGGCTACACCTTC CASSVGGQTYGYTF TRBJ1-2 TRBV9 NA NA
TGTGCCAGCAGAAATCTAGCGGGGTCTCCCACGTTGGGCAATGAGCAGTTCTTC CASRNLAGSPTLGNEQFF TRBJ2-1 TRBV6-1 NA TRBD2
TGTGCCACCCGCCCGGGATCGAACACTGAAGCTTTCTTT CATRPGSNTEAFF TRBJ1-1 TRBV24-1 NA NA